Presented here are 30 T cell receptor beta chains from one specimen sequenced in a study of T-cell reconstitution after alpha-beta-depleted transplantation in children. A library of TCRbeta sequences, prepared with unique molecular identifiers, was generated. TCRdb reprocessed the PCR reads with MiXCR, giving one entry per CDR3 protein. The sample contains around 100,000 distinct CDR3 sequences, roughly 7.2% of which appear only once. The sample in question was PBMCs, obtained before TCRalphabeta/CD19-depleted stem cell transplant. The receptors derive from a boy younger than 10 with acute lymphoblastic leukemia, due to receive a stem cell transplant.

Note on this clonotype: At one boundary the junction diverges from the germline segment, which might be a read error. The J gene is TRBJ1-6, the V gene TRBV4-1, with TRBD1 matching 8 bases. Germline assignment: CDR1 MGHRA and CDR2 YSYEKL. The CDR3 spans 14 residues. The CDR3 protein is CACSQATGASPLHF. Written as DNA, the CDR3 is TGCGCCTGCAGCCAAGCGACAGGGGCTTCACCCCTCCACTTT.

This clonotype was seen only a few times. This chain connects TRBV7-6 to TRBJ1-6; no definite D call. CDR3 length equals 14 residues. V was shortened by 3 bases and J by 7 bases, with 10 bases between the two germline ends. Germline-derived CDR1 and CDR2 are SGHVS and FNYEAQ. CDR3 amino acids: CASSLAGRNSPLHF. The DNA for the CDR3 is TGTGCCAGCAGCTTGGCGGGGAGAAATTCACCCCTCCACTTT.

The rearrangement links TRBV9 to TRBJ2-3; D perhaps matches TRBD2 (5 bases). The ends were cut back, 0 bases at V and 5 bases at J, with 13 bases in the middle. Germline-derived CDR1 and CDR2 are SGDLS and YYNGEE. There are 15 residues in the CDR3. This chain's CDR3 is CASSVGDYTVDTQYF. The CDR3 coding sequence is TGTGCCAGCAGCGTAGGCGACTACACAGTAGATACGCAGTATTTT.

This clonotype was counted ten times or more. This chain joins TRBV20-1 and TRBJ1-1; D is perhaps TRBD1 (5 bases). The CDR3 consists of 12 residues. Trimming cost V 6 bases and J 2 bases, with 10 bases left between them. Germline loops: CDR1 DFQATT, CDR2 SNEGSKA (reference sequence). For the CDR3, the DNA is TGCAGTGCCACTTGGACAAACACTGAAGCTTTCTTT. Protein: CSATWTNTEAFF.

This clonotype has a handful of counts. The chain uses TRBV2 and TRBJ1-4, with unresolved D. Per the germline V gene, CDR1 is SNHLY and CDR2 is FYNNEI. Trimming pared 0 bases from V and 6 bases from J, leaving 11 bases between. This CDR3 is built from 15 residues. DNA for the CDR3: TGTGCCAGCAGTGAAGCGGAGGGATCTCATGAAAAACTGTTTTTT. This codes for CASSEAEGSHEKLFF.

This clonotype was seen at least ten times. This chain connects TRBV18 to TRBJ1-6; unclear D gene. The germline V gene encodes CDR1 KGHSH and CDR2 LQKENI. Between the trimmed V and J ends, which lost 1 base and 0 bases, there was a span of 7 bases. The CDR3 sequence is 16 residues long. This chain's CDR3 is CASSPRSSSYNSPLHF. As DNA, the CDR3 is TGTGCCAGCTCACCACGAAGCAGCTCCTATAATTCACCCCTCCACTTT.

This clonotype has ten or more counts. This rearrangement joins TRBV3-1 to TRBJ2-2; D is uncertain. V was shortened by 6 bases and J by 3 bases, with 8 bases between the two germline ends. From germline, CDR1 is LGHDT and CDR2 YNNKEL (reference sequence). This CDR3 is built from 13 residues. In nucleotides, the CDR3 is TGTGCCAGCAGTTCTCCCTACACCGGGGAGCTGTTTTTT. Encoded protein: CASSSPYTGELFF. The full variable domain, its missing parts supplied by reference TRBV3-1 and TRBJ2-2, is DTAVSQTPKYLVTQMGNDKSIKCEQNLGHDTMYWYKQDSKKFLKIMFSYNNKELIINETVPNRFSPKSPDKAHLNLHINSLELGDSAVYFCASSSPYTGELFFGEGSRLTVL.

This clonotype was found many times. The chain couples TRBV3-1 to TRBJ1-2; a weak D match, TRBD1 (6 bases). The germline V and J ends were trimmed by 6 bases and 7 bases, with 12 bases remaining between them. The CDR3 has 12 residues. Germline V lookup: CDR1 LGHDT, CDR2 YNNKEL (reference sequence). The CDR3 loop reads CASRRDTGGYTF. The CDR3, as DNA: TGTGCCAGCAGGCGGGACACGGGTGGCTACACCTTC.

This clonotype was observed at least ten times. CDR3 in amino acids: CSVEDGAGGRYNEQFF. The CDR3 DNA sequence: TGCAGCGTTGAAGACGGGGCGGGGGGCCGTTACAATGAGCAGTTCTTC. The chain combines TRBV29-1 with TRBJ2-1, with 8 bases fitting TRBD2. The CDR3 spans 16 residues. Trimming at V came to 0 bases and at J to 4 bases, leaving 8 bases not matched to a gene. Germline-derived CDR1 and CDR2 are SQVTM and ANQGSEA.

This clonotype was detected many times. The chain couples TRBV5-1 to TRBJ2-7; D is tentatively TRBD1 or TRBD2 (6 bases each). This CDR3 contains 13 residues. Trimming removed 3 bases from V and 7 bases from J, with 14 bases in between. Germline V gene data show CDR1 as SGHRS and CDR2 as YFSETQ. As DNA, the CDR3 is TGCGCCAGCAGCTGGGGGGCAGGGGAAGAGCAGTACTTC. Its protein is CASSWGAGEEQYF.

V and J are TRBV20-1 and TRBJ2-7, with 9 bases matching TRBD2. This CDR3 region has 15 residues. V gave up 0 bases and J gave up 6 bases; unmatched junction bases: 9. Germline-derived CDR1 and CDR2 are DFQATT and SNEGSKA (reference sequence). The DNA for the CDR3 is TGCAGTGCTAGAGATGGGGTAGCGGGGGACGCCGAGCAGTACTTC. Translation: CSARDGVAGDAEQYF.

This clonotype was counted only a few times. The V and J genes are TRBV12-3 or TRBV12-4 and TRBJ2-1; 9 bases agree with TRBD2. Trimming removed 5 bases from V and 9 bases from J; junction bases left unmatched: 14. CDR3 length: 16 amino acids. The CDR3 loop reads CASSPLVAGGHGEQFF. The DNA for the CDR3 is TGTGCCAGCAGTCCCCTGGTGGCGGGGGGGCATGGTGAGCAGTTCTTC.

J is TRBJ2-1 and V is TRBV20-1; perhaps TRBD2 as D (5 bases). Trimming removed 3 bases at V and 5 bases at J, with 14 bases between. The CDR3 has 14 amino acids. Germline values: CDR1 DFQATT, CDR2 SNEGSKA (reference sequence). CDR3 region: CSASGSVENNEQFF. DNA for the CDR3: TGCAGTGCTAGCGGTAGCGTGGAAAACAATGAGCAGTTCTTC.

This clonotype has just a few counts. The J gene is TRBJ2-6, the V gene TRBV6-4; 11 nucleotides agree with TRBD1. Germline CDR1 reads MRHNA; CDR2 reads SNTAGT. After removal of 0 bases from V and 0 bases from J, the junction contained 4 bases not matched to a gene. The CDR3 sequence is 19 residues long. The CDR3 spells CASSDSGTGGPSGANVLTF. DNA for the CDR3: TGTGCCAGCAGTGACTCGGGGACAGGGGGTCCCTCTGGGGCCAACGTCCTGACTTTC.

The chain carries TRBV12-3 or TRBV12-4 and TRBJ2-1; 12 bases are a match to TRBD1. The CDR3 runs to 15 residues. J gave up 8 bases and V 7 bases, and 9 bases lay outside the gene matches. CDR3 bases: TGTGCCAGCACCCCTCGGGACAGGGGGCAGGATGAGCAGTTCTTC. It yields the protein CASTPRDRGQDEQFF.

In its sample, this clonotype was seen many times. V gene TRBV9 combines with J gene TRBJ2-7, with 9 bases identical to TRBD2. The CDR3 sequence is 15 residues long. The germline gives CDR1 SGDLS, CDR2 YYNGEE. V shed 4 bases and J 4 bases; nucleotides not matched to a gene: 9. The CDR3: CASSPSFSGGYEQYF. CDR3 bases: TGTGCCAGCAGCCCCTCCTTTAGCGGGGGTTACGAGCAGTACTTC. Combining the CDR3 with reference TRBV9 and TRBJ2-7 gives the whole variable domain DSGVTQTPKHLITATGQRVTLRCSPRSGDLSVYWYQQSLDQGLQFLIQYYNGEERAKGNILERFSAQQFPDLHSELNLSSLELGDSALYFCASSPSFSGGYEQYFGPGTRLTVT.

The table lists this clonotype with many counts. V is TRBV7-2 and J is TRBJ1-4, with D possibly TRBD1 on 5 matching bases. This CDR3 region has 14 residues. V was trimmed by 3 bases and J by 4 bases, leaving 9 bases between them. Germline CDR1 reads SGHTA; CDR2 reads FQGNSA. The CDR3 is CASSLGPLNEKLFF. CDR3 sequence (DNA): TGTGCCAGCAGCTTGGGACCGCTTAATGAAAAACTGTTTTTT. Drawing the rest from reference TRBV7-2 and TRBJ1-4, the complete variable domain is GAGVSQSPSNKVTEKGKDVELRCDPISGHTALYWYRQSLGQGLEFLIYFQGNSAPDKSGLPSDRFSAERTGGSVSTLTIQRTQQEDSAVYLCASSLGPLNEKLFFGSGTQLSVL.

This clonotype occurred many times. The rearrangement links TRBV5-1 to TRBJ1-1, with D tentatively TRBD1 (6 bases). The CDR3 has 15 amino acids. Germline V gene sequence: CDR1 SGHRS, CDR2 YFSETQ. With 2 bases removed from V and 4 bases from J, the gap between germline ends came to 15 bases. The CDR3 spells CASSFWTEGGTEAFF. The CDR3 DNA is TGCGCCAGCAGCTTCTGGACTGAGGGGGGCACTGAAGCTTTCTTT.

This clonotype was seen at least ten times. The chain links TRBV5-1 to TRBJ1-1, with D possibly TRBD1 on 6 matching bases. The V end was cut by 4 bases, the J end by 0 bases, with 16 bases between. Germline values: CDR1 SGHRS, CDR2 YFSETQ. The CDR3 runs to 16 residues. CDR3 sequence reads: CASSPIPQGLNTEAFF. The DNA of the CDR3 is TGCGCCAGCAGCCCCATCCCTCAGGGGTTGAACACTGAAGCTTTCTTT.

This clonotype has at least ten counts. V gene TRBV6-2 or TRBV6-3 combines with J gene TRBJ1-5; tentative D call: TRBD1 (5 bases). Germline V lookup: CDR1 MNHEY, CDR2 SVGEGT. The CDR3 is 13 residues long. Trimming cost V 7 bases and J 4 bases, with 11 bases left between them. Here the CDR3 reads CASTLGGNQPQHF. As DNA, the CDR3 is TGTGCCAGCACCCTGGGGGGTAATCAGCCCCAGCATTTT.

This clonotype occurred many times. J is TRBJ2-1 and V is TRBV6-2 or TRBV6-3, with D uncertain. CDR3 length: 13 residues. Trimming removed 2 bases from V and 6 bases from J, with 8 bases in between. In germline, CDR1 is MNHEY, CDR2 SVGEGT. The CDR3 here is CASSYDPRNEQFF. CDR3 DNA sequence: TGTGCCAGCAGTTACGATCCGCGCAATGAGCAGTTCTTC.

This clonotype was picked up many times. The chain links TRBV29-1 to TRBJ1-2; 8 nucleotides match TRBD1. CDR3 length: 12 residues. Looked up from germline, CDR1 is SQVTM and CDR2 is ANQGSEA. V shed 6 bases and J 8 bases; nucleotides not matched to a gene: 8. Here the CDR3 DNA reads TGCAGCGTCGGACAGGGCGTTACGGGCTACACCTTC. Protein: CSVGQGVTGYTF.

The table lists this clonotype with many counts. The chain joins TRBV5-1 to TRBJ1-1; D possibly corresponds to TRBD1 (6 bases). Per germline, CDR1 SGHRS and CDR2 YFSETQ. The germline V and J ends were trimmed by 0 bases and 3 bases, with 9 bases remaining between them. This CDR3 spans 14 amino acids. The CDR3: CASSLEEGDTEAFF. The CDR3 DNA is TGCGCCAGCAGCTTGGAAGAGGGGGACACTGAAGCTTTCTTT.

The genes are TRBV20-1 and TRBJ2-7; 10 bases fit TRBD1. This CDR3 is 15 amino acids long. J lost 7 bases, V lost 5 bases, and 14 bases had no gene match. Germline CDR1 DFQATT, CDR2 SNEGSKA (reference sequence). Here the CDR3 reads CSAGPLRTGGKEQYF. CDR3 nucleotides: TGCAGTGCTGGCCCGTTGAGGACAGGGGGGAAGGAGCAGTACTTC.

The rearrangement uses TRBV6-6 and TRBJ1-5, with D maybe TRBD1 (5 bases). Trimming pared 2 bases from V and 7 bases from J, leaving 9 bases between. This CDR3 comprises 13 residues. CDR1 and CDR2 from the germline V gene are MNHNY and SVGAGI (reference sequence). As DNA, the CDR3 is TGTGCCAGCAGTTACCAGGGCTGGCAGCCCCAGCATTTT. The encoded protein is CASSYQGWQPQHF.

This clonotype appeared a few times. The chain has TRBV7-7 and TRBJ2-7; the D call may be TRBD1 or TRBD2 (6 bases each). Germline V gene lookup returns CDR1 SSHAT and CDR2 FNYEAQ (reference sequence). V lost 7 bases and J lost 5, with 12 bases in between. The CDR3 totals 12 residues. CDR3 bases: TGTGCCAGCACCCCGGGGGCCAACGAGCAGTACTTC. Translating it yields CASTPGANEQYF.

The chain employs TRBV20-1 and TRBJ2-5; D is perhaps TRBD2 (6 bases). The V and J ends lost 3 bases and 5 bases respectively, with 22 bases between them. This CDR3 is 16 amino acids long. Germline loops: CDR1 DFQATT, CDR2 SNEGSKA (reference sequence). DNA for the CDR3: TGCAGTGCTAGGCACACCTTACCGGGGGTGGGCGAGACCCAGTACTTC. Translation gives CSARHTLPGVGETQYF.

The rearrangement uses TRBV5-1 and TRBJ2-7, with a weak D call TRBD1 (6 bases). CDR1 and CDR2 from the germline V gene are SGHRS and YFSETQ. V gave up 4 bases and J gave up 3 bases, with 17 bases separating them. The CDR3 is 15 residues long. The CDR3 DNA is TGCGCCAGCAGCCCGCAACAGGGTATGGGCTACGAGCAGTACTTC. This sequence encodes CASSPQQGMGYEQYF.

With regard to this clonotype: A junction end diverges from the germline sequence, so it may reflect a read error. The chain employs TRBV12-3 or TRBV12-4 and TRBJ2-1; D is undetermined. This CDR3 has 11 amino acids. The CDR3 sequence is CASCLAGEQFF. As DNA, the CDR3 is TGTGCCAGCTGTTTAGCCGGGGAGCAGTTCTTC.

This clonotype was recorded at least ten times. The rearrangement uses TRBV7-9 and TRBJ2-5; D tentatively fits TRBD1 or TRBD2 (5 bases each). This CDR3 is 13 amino acids long. The ends were cut back, 8 bases at V and 1 base at J, with 11 bases in the middle. CDR1 is SEHNR, CDR2 FQNEAQ, per germline (reference sequence). CDR3 DNA: TGTGCCAGCGGGGGTTTTAGCCAAGAGACCCAGTACTTC. Translating gives CASGGFSQETQYF.